This T cell receptor beta chain was captured by sequencing in a study of T cell responses to AZD1222 COVID-19 vaccine. Study findings and constraints: Repertoires were obtained solely post-peak T cell response. With two AZD1222 doses given, Spike-specific TCR breadth and depth both rose.

Details on this clone: What it recognizes is unknown.

The protocol was immunoSEQ multiplex PCR, while the TCRdb copy is restricted to in-frame clones and leaves out a portion. The sample contains roughly 120,000 clones, around 85% of which appear only once. CDR3 length equals 17 residues. Germline V CDR1 and CDR2: MGHRA, YSYEKL. Germline trimming cut 1 base from V and 0 bases from J; bases unmatched to any gene: 4. Sample: peripheral blood, taken on day 0 of AZD1222 vaccination. This receptor was obtained from an adult in good health. The genes are TRBV4-1 and TRBJ1-5; TRBD1 agrees at 9 bases. CDR3 protein: CASSQGTGENSNQPQHF. The CDR3, as DNA: TGCGCCAGCAGCCAAGGGACAGGGGAAAATAGCAATCAGCCCCAGCATTTT.